This is a list of T cell receptor beta chains from one sample in a study of Ad26.COV2.S vaccination and SARS-CoV-2 variants. This table comes from immunoSEQ multiplex PCR, and its TCRdb copy is limited to in-frame clones, with some not included. The sample consists of about 680,000 clones, 89% of them appearing once. The sample was peripheral blood, taken in a trial of Ad26.COV2.S vaccine versus placebo. These receptors all come from a person between 18 and 59 years old who received the Ad26.COV2.S COVID-19 vaccine or a placebo. Both conserved end residues are part of each CDR3. Only part of the rows carry a size: once, few, many, or a class if the clone is expanded.

j_call clone_size v_call cdr3_aa
TRBJ2-7 once TRBV30 CAWSVGHSYEQYF
TRBJ1-5 - TRBV11-2 CASSLGQGAPRNQPQHF
TRBJ2-5 - TRBV6-2/TRBV6-3 CASSPGGQEETQYF
TRBJ1-5 - TRBV29-1 CSVVKQRQGDSNQPQHF
TRBJ2-5 - TRBV7-9 CASSYSETQYF
TRBJ2-7 - TRBV5-1 CASSPPLAGDPYEQYF
TRBJ2-7 - TRBV19 CASSIVWDRSYEQYF
TRBJ1-5 - TRBV6-2/TRBV6-3 CASSPALKPQHF
TRBJ2-5 once TRBV9 CASSVALGRSGETQYF
TRBJ2-3 - TRBV4-3 CASSRRAGYDGDTQYF
TRBJ2-7 - TRBV9 CASSVDGRSYEQYF
TRBJ2-6 once TRBV5-4 CASSSPTRLLAGANVLTF
TRBJ1-2 - TRBV5-1 CASSLDAGLDGYTF
TRBJ2-5 - TRBV25-1 CASSEFSGGPYRETQYF
TRBJ2-5 - TRBV21-1 CASSKVGEETQYF
TRBJ2-7 - TRBV14 CASSPRIDYEQYF
TRBJ2-7 - TRBV5-6 CASSPVERPPYEQYF
TRBJ1-4 - TRBV19 CASRFQAGGGEKLFF
TRBJ2-1 - TRBV27 CASSLIDGYNEQFF
TRBJ1-3 - TRBV30 CAWSVPGLAGNTIYF
TRBJ2-1 - TRBV30 CAWTPGTSKSNEQFF
TRBJ1-2 - TRBV21-1 CASSKYEGFYCYGYTF
TRBJ2-7 - TRBV7-3 CASSVASGGTYEQYF
TRBJ1-5 - TRBV12-3/TRBV12-4 CASSPGQNQPQHF
TRBJ2-2 - TRBV2 CASSEVGPHTGELFF
TRBJ1-5 - TRBV6-5 CASSYPGEGQPQHF
TRBJ1-1 - TRBV7-8 CASSSIQGWTEAFF
TRBJ2-2 - TRBV9 CASSVEGFRTGELFF
TRBJ1-2 - TRBV2 CASSDQGAEANYGYTF
TRBJ2-3 - TRBV6-4 CASTPEHGTDTQYF
TRBJ1-2 - TRBV5-4 CASTAGQANYGYTF